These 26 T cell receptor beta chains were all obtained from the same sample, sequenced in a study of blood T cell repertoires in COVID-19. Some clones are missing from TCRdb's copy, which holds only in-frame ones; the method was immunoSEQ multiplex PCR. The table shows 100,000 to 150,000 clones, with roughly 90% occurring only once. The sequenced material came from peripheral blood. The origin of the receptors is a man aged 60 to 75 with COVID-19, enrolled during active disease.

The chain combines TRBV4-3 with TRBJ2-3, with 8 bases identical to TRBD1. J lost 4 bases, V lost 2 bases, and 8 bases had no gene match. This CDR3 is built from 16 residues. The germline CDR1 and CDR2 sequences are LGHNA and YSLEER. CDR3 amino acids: CASSQQTGESSDTQYF. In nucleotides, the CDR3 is TGCGCCAGCAGCCAACAGACAGGGGAGTCATCAGATACGCAGTATTTT.

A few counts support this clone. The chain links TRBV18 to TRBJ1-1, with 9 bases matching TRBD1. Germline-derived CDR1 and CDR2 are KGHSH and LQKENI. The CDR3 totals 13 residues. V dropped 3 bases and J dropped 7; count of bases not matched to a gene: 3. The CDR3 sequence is CASSPRQGVEAFF. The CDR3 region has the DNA TGTGCCAGCTCACCTAGACAGGGGGTTGAAGCTTTCTTT.

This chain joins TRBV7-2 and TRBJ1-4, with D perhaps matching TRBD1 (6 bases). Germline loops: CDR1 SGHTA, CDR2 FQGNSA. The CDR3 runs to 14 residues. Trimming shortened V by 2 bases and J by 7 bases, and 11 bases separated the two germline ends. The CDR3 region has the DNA TGTGCCAGCAGCTTAAACAGGGTGGGTGAAAAACTGTTTTTT. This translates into CASSLNRVGEKLFF.

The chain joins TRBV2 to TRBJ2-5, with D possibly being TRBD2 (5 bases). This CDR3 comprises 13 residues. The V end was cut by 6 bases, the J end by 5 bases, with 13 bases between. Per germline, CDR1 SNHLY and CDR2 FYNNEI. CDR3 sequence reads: CASSRTRGETQYF. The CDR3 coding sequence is TGTGCCAGCAGCAGGACCCGCGGGGAGACCCAGTACTTC.

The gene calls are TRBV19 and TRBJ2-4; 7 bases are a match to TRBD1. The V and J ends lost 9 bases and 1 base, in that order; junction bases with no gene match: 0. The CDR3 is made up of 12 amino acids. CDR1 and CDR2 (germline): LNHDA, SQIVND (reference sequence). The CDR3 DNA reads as TGTGCCAGAGGGGGCGCCAAAAACATTCAGTACTTC. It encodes CARGGAKNIQYF.

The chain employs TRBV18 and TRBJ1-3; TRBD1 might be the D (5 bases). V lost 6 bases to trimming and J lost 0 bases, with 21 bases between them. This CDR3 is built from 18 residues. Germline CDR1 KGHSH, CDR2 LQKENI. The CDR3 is CASSPPDRRPSSGNTIYF. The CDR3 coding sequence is TGTGCCAGCTCCCCCCCAGACAGAAGACCCTCCTCTGGAAACACCATATATTTT.

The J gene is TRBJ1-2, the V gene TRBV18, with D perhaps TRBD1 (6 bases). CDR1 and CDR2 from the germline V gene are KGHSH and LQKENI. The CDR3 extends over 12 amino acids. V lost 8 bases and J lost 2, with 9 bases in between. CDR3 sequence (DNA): TGTGCCAGCCAGGGGCAGAACTATGGCTACACCTTC. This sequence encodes CASQGQNYGYTF.

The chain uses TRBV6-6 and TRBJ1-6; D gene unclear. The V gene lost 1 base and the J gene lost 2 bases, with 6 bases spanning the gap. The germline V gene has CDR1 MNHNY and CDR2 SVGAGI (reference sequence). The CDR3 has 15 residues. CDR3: CASSYLDTYNSPLHF. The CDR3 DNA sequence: TGTGCCAGCAGTTACTTAGACACCTATAATTCACCCCTCCACTTT.

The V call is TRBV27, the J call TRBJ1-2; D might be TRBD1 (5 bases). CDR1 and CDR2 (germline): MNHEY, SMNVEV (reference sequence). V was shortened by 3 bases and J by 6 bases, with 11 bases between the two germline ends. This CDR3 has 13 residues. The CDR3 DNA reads TGTGCCAGCAGTTTGCAGGGCGCGGATGGCTACACCTTC. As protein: CASSLQGADGYTF.

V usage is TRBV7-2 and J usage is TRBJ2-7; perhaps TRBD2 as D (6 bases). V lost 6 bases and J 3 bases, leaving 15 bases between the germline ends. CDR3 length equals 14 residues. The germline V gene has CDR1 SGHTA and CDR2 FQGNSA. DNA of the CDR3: TGTGCCAGCAGGCCCGGAGGGGCCCGCTACGAGCAGTACTTC. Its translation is CASRPGGARYEQYF.

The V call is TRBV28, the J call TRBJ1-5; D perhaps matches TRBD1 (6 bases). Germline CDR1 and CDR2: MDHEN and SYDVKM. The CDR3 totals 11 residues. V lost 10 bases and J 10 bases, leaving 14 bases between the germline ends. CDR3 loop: CATSGDRPQHF. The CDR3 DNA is TGTGCCACCTCAGGGGATAGACCCCAGCATTTT.

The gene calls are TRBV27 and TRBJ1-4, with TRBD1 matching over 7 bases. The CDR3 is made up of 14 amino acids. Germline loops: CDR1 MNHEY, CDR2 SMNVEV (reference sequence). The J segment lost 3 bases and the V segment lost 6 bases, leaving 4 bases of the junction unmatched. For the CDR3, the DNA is TGTGCCAGCAGCCCAGGGGGAGCTAATGAAAAACTGTTTTTT. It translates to CASSPGGANEKLFF.

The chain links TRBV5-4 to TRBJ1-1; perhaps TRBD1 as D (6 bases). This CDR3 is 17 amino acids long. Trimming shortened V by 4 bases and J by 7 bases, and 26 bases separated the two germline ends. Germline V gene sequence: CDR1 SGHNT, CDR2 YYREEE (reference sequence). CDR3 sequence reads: CASSPQTGGGGIDEAFF. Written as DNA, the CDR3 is TGTGCCAGCAGCCCTCAAACGGGGGGGGGCGGCATCGATGAAGCTTTCTTT.

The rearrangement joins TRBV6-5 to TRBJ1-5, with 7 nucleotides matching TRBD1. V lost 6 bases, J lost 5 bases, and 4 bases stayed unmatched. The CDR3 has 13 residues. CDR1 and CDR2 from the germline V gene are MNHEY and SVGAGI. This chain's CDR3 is CASSPDRDQPQHF. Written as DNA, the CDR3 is TGTGCCAGCAGCCCAGACAGGGATCAGCCCCAGCATTTT.

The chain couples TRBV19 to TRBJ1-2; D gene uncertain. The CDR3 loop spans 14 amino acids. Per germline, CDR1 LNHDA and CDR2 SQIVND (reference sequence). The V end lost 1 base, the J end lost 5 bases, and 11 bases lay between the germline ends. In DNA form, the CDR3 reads TGTGCCAGTAGTATAGGGACTTCTCCTTATGGCTACACCTTC. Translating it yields CASSIGTSPYGYTF. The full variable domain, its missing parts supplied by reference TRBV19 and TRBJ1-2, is DGGITQSPKYLFRKEGQNVTLSCEQNLNHDAMYWYRQDPGQGLRLIYYSQIVNDFQKGDIAEGYSVSREKKESFPLTVTSAQKNPTAFYLCASSIGTSPYGYTFGSGTRLTVV.

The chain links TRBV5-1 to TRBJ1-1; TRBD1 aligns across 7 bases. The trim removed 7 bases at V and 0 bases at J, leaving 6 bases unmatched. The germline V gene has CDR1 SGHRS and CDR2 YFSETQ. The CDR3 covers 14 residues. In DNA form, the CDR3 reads TGCGCCAGCGGCCCAGGGGGGATGAACACTGAAGCTTTCTTT. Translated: CASGPGGMNTEAFF. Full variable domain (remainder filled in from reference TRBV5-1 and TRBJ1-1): KAGVTQTPRYLIKTRGQQVTLSCSPISGHRSVSWYQQTPGQGLQFLFEYFSETQRNKGNFPGRFSGRQFSNSRSEMNVSTLELGDSALYLCASGPGGMNTEAFFGQGTRLTVV.

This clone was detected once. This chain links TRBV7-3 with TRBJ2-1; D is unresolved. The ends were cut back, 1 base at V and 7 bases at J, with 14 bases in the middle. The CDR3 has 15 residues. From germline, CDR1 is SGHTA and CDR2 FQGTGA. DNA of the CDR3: TGTGCCAGCAGCTTAAATCCCTGGCCTGGTAATGAGCAGTTCTTC. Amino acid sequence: CASSLNPWPGNEQFF. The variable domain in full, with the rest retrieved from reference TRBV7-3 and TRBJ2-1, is GAGVSQTPSNKVTEKGKYVELRCDPISGHTALYWYRQSLGQGPEFLIYFQGTGAADDSGLPNDRFFAVRPEGSVSTLKIQRTERGDSAVYLCASSLNPWPGNEQFFGPGTRLTVL.

This CDR3 reads CASSPRQVSSGNTIYF. The CDR3 region has the DNA TGTGCCAGCAGCCCTCGACAGGTTAGCTCTGGAAACACCATATATTTT. The genes are TRBV6-2 or TRBV6-3 and TRBJ1-3; a weak D match, TRBD1 (6 bases). Trimming shortened V by 6 bases and J by 0 bases, and 15 bases separated the two germline ends. CDR3 length: 16 amino acids. Germline values: CDR1 MNHEY, CDR2 SVGEGT.

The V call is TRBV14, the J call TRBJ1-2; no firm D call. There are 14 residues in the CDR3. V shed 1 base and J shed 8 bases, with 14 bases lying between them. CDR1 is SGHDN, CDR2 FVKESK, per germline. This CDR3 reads CASSQGGAFGGYTF. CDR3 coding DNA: TGTGCCAGCAGCCAAGGCGGCGCTTTTGGGGGCTACACCTTC.

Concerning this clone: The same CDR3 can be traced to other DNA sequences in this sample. The CDR3 bases are TGTGCCAGCAGACGACAGGGTAGGGATGGCTACACCTTC. Translation gives CASRRQGRDGYTF. The chain recombines TRBV6-5 with TRBJ1-2; 7 nucleotides line up with TRBD1. The CDR3 covers 13 residues. CDR1 MNHEY and CDR2 SVGAGI come from the germline V gene. J lost 6 bases, V lost 6 bases, and 7 bases had no gene match.

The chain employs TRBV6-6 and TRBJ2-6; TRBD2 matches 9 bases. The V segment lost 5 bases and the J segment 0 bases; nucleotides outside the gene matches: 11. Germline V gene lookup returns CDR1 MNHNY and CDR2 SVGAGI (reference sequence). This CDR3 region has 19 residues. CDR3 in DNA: TGTGCCAGCAGTCCTTTGTTTAGCGGGGGCCGCTCTGGGGCCAACGTCCTGACTTTC. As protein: CASSPLFSGGRSGANVLTF.

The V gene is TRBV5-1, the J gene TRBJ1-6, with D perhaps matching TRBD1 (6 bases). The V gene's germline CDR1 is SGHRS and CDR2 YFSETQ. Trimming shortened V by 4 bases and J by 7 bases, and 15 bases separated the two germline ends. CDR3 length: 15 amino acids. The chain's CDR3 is CASSVKQGINSPLHF. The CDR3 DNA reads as TGCGCCAGCAGCGTGAAACAGGGCATCAATTCACCCCTCCACTTT.

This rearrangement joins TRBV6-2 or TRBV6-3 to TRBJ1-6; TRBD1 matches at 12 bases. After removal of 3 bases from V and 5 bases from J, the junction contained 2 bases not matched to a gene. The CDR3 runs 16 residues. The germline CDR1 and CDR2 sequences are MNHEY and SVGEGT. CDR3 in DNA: TGTGCCAGCAGTTATGGGACAGGGGGCAATAATTCACCCCTCCACTTT. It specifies CASSYGTGGNNSPLHF.

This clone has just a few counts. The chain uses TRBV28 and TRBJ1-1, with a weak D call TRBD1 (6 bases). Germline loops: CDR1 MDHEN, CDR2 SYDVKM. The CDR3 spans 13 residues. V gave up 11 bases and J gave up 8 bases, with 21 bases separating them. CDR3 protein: CASRGGRLLEAFF. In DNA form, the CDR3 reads TGTGCCTCCCGAGGGGGAAGACTCTTAGAAGCTTTCTTT.

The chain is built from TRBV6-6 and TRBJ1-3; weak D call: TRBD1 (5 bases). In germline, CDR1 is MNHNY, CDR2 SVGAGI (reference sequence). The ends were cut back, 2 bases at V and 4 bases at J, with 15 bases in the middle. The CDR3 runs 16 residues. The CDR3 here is CASSYGTQLAGNTIYF. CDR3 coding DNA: TGTGCCAGCAGTTACGGGACTCAACTGGCCGGAAACACCATATATTTT.

The CDR3 coding sequence is TGTGCCAGCAGCATCGCAGGGAACACTGAAGCTTTCTTT. Its protein is CASSIAGNTEAFF. This chain connects TRBV28 to TRBJ1-1; D gene ambiguous. The V gene lost 6 bases and the J gene lost 1 base, with 9 bases spanning the gap. The CDR3 extends over 13 amino acids. CDR1 and CDR2 from the germline V gene are MDHEN and SYDVKM.